Here is one TCR beta chain with its context. TCRdb used MiXCR to reprocess the PCR reads, holding one entry per CDR3 protein. The sample consists of over 15,000 distinct CDR3 sequences, 35% to 50% of them appearing once. This specimen belongs to a study of tumor-infiltrating lymphocytes in oesophageal squamous cell carcinoma. This sequence originates from a male donor with esophageal squamous cell carcinoma. The sequenced sample was esophageal tumor tissue.

This chain's CDR3 is CASSLGGTYNEQFF. The CDR3 nucleotides read TGTGCCAGCAGCTTAGGCGGGACTTACAATGAGCAGTTCTTC. The V and J genes are TRBV7-9 and TRBJ2-7; the D gene is possibly TRBD2 (6 bases). The J call is uncertain, as TRBJ2-1 better fits the DNA end. Germline V gene lookup returns CDR1 SEHNR and CDR2 FQNEAQ (reference sequence). The CDR3 length is 14 residues.